These 4 T cell receptor beta chains were sequenced from one sample in a study of blood T cell repertoires in COVID-19. Sequencing used immunoSEQ multiplex PCR; TCRdb keeps in-frame clones, though not all of them. The sample shows 250,000 or so clones, roughly 88% of them seen only once. Material for sequencing was peripheral blood. These receptors all come from a man at least 80 years old with acute or convalescent COVID-19.

The rearrangement links TRBV23-1 to TRBJ2-1; weak D call: TRBD2 (6 bases). TRBV23-1 belongs to the ORF category, with a function that is uncertain. The V gene lost 4 bases and the J gene lost 0 bases, with 19 bases spanning the gap. The CDR3 sequence is 18 residues long. The CDR3 coding sequence is TGCGCCAGCAGTCCTACAGATCCGGGGGAAGGCTCCTACAATGAGCAGTTCTTC. It is translated as CASSPTDPGEGSYNEQFF.

The chain recombines TRBV9 with TRBJ1-1; D is unclear. With 0 bases removed from V and 0 bases from J, the gap between germline ends came to 12 bases. The CDR3 runs to 16 residues. CDR1 SGDLS and CDR2 YYNGEE come from the germline V gene. Here the CDR3 DNA reads TGTGCCAGCAGCGTAGGGGAGCGAGTCATGAACACTGAAGCTTTCTTT. It encodes CASSVGERVMNTEAFF.

This chain joins TRBV19 and TRBJ1-1, with no clear D. Germline CDR1 reads LNHDA; CDR2 reads SQIVND (reference sequence). Trimming took off 3 bases at V and 5 bases at J, with 13 bases between the two ends. This CDR3 region has 14 residues. The CDR3 DNA reads TGTGCCAGTAGTATGGCACTACCGGGAACTGAAGCTTTCTTT. Translated, it gives CASSMALPGTEAFF. Full variable domain (rest looked up from reference TRBV19 and TRBJ1-1): DGGITQSPKYLFRKEGQNVTLSCEQNLNHDAMYWYRQDPGQGLRLIYYSQIVNDFQKGDIAEGYSVSREKKESFPLTVTSAQKNPTAFYLCASSMALPGTEAFFGQGTRLTVV.

The chain combines TRBV3-1 (or the pseudogene TRBV3-2) with TRBJ2-5; 7 bases map to TRBD2. The V segment lost 8 bases and the J segment 5 bases; nucleotides outside the gene matches: 5. Germline V gene sequence: CDR1 LGHDT, CDR2 YNNKEL (reference sequence). This CDR3 region has 12 residues. This CDR3 reads CASGRAPETQYF. DNA of the CDR3: TGTGCCAGCGGGAGGGCCCCGGAGACCCAGTACTTC.